The subject of this entry is one T cell receptor beta chain. The antigen is not known. Germline is not matched at one junction end, which may reflect a read error. Without exception, participants with HIV were treated in the United States. The sample comes from a study of long-term antiretroviral therapy in people with HIV. The run of the v3.0 immunoSEQ assay was at survey level. Clones were sequenced by immunoSEQ multiplex PCR, and TCRdb holds only the in-frame ones, with some missing. Here the sample spans 25,000 to 35,000 clones, about 82% being singletons. Germline V gene data show CDR1 as MNHEY and CDR2 as SVGAGI. The CDR3 has 14 amino acids. General observations from the study: Adherence to ART, viral resistance and therapy changes lacked any data. It was observed that HIV repertoires exhibited narrower CDR3 length ranges than controls.

The sequences come from unsorted PBMCs, collected 0.8 years after starting antiretroviral therapy. The TCR comes from a woman in her 30s with HIV. V gene TRBV6-5 combines with J gene TRBJ1-2, with D perhaps TRBD1 (5 bases). In DNA form, the CDR3 reads TGTGCCAGCAAAAAACGCGGGACTATCCTCCCAGCTAACTTC. Its translation is CASKKRGTILPANF.